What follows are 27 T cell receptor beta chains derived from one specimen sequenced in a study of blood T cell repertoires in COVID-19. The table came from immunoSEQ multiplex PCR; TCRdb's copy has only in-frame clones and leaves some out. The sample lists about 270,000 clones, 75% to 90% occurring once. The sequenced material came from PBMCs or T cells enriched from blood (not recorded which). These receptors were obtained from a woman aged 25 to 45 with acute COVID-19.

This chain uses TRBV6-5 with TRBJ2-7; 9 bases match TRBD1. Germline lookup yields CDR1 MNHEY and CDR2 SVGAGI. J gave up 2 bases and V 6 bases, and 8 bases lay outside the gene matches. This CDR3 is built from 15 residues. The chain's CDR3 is CASSRSGTGTYEQYF. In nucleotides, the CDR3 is TGTGCCAGCAGCCGATCCGGGACAGGGACCTACGAGCAGTACTTC.

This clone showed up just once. The CDR3 reads CASSLEALARSYNEQFF. CDR3 DNA sequence: TGTGCCAGCAGCTTAGAGGCTCTAGCGAGGTCCTACAATGAGCAGTTCTTC. The V and J genes are TRBV11-2 and TRBJ2-1, with D possibly TRBD2 on 6 matching bases. There are 17 residues in the CDR3. Germline-derived CDR1 and CDR2 are SGHAT and FQNNGV. V lost 0 bases, J lost 1 base, and 13 bases lay in between.

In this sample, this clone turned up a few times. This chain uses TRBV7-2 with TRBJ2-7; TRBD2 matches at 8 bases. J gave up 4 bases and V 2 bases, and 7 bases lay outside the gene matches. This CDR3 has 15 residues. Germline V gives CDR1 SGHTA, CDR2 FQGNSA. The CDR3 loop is CASSLSPGREYEQYF. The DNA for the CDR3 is TGTGCCAGCAGCTTATCCCCCGGGAGGGAGTACGAGCAGTACTTC.

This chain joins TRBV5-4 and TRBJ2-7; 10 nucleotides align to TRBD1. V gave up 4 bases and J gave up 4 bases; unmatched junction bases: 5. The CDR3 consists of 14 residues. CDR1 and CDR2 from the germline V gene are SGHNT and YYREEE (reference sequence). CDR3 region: CASSQGTGAYEQYF. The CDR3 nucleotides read TGTGCCAGCAGCCAAGGGACAGGGGCGTACGAGCAGTACTTC.

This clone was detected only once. The CDR3 reads CASSSGTSGRGTGELFF. The CDR3 bases are TGTGCCAGCAGTTCCGGGACTAGCGGGAGGGGGACCGGGGAGCTGTTTTTT. The chain employs TRBV28 and TRBJ2-2; 16 bases fit TRBD2. Germline trimming cut 4 bases from V and 5 bases from J; bases unmatched to any gene: 4. The CDR3 totals 17 residues. From germline, CDR1 is MDHEN and CDR2 SYDVKM.

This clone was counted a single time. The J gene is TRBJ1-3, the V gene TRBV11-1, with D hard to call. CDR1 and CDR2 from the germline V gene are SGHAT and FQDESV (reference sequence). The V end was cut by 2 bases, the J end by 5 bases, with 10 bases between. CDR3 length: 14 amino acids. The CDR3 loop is CASSLISFRNTIYF. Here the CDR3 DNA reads TGTGCCAGCAGCTTAATCTCTTTTCGAAACACCATATATTTT.

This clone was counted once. CDR3 bases: TGTGCCATCAGTCCCGGACAGCACTATGGGGATGAGCAGTTCTTC. Its protein product is CAISPGQHYGDEQFF. The chain joins TRBV10-3 to TRBJ2-1; the D gene is possibly TRBD1 (6 bases). The CDR3 consists of 15 residues. CDR1 and CDR2 from the germline V gene are ENHRY and SYGVKD. Trimming took 5 bases from V and 8 from J, leaving 19 bases between them.

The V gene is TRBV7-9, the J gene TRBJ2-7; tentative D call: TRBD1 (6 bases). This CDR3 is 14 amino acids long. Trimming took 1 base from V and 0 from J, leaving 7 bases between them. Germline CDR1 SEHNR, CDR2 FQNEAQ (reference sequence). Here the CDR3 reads CASSLGTVSYEQYF. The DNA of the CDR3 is TGTGCCAGCAGCTTAGGGACAGTCTCCTACGAGCAGTACTTC.

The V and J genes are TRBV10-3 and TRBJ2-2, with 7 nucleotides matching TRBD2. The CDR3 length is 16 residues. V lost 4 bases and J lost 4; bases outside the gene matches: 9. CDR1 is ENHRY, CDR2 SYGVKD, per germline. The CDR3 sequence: CAISVGGSDSTGELFF. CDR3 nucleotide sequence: TGTGCCATCAGTGTAGGCGGGAGCGACAGCACCGGGGAGCTGTTTTTT.

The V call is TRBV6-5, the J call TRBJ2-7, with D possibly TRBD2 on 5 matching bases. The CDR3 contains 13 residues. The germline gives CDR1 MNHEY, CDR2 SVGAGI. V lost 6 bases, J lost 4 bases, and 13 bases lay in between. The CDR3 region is CASSGDRLYEQYF. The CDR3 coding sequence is TGTGCCAGCAGCGGGGATCGACTTTACGAGCAGTACTTC.

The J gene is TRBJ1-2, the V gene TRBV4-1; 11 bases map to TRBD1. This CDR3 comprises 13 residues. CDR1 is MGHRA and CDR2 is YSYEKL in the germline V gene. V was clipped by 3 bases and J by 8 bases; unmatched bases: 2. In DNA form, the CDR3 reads TGCGCCAGCAGCCAGGGACAGGGGGGCGGCTACACCTTC. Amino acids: CASSQGQGGGYTF.

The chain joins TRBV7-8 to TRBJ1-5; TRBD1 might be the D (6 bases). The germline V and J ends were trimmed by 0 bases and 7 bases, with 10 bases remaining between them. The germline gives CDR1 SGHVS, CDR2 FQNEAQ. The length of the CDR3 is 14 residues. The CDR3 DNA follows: TGTGCCAGCAGCTTAGCACAGGGTGGCCAGCCCCAGCATTTT. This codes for CASSLAQGGQPQHF.

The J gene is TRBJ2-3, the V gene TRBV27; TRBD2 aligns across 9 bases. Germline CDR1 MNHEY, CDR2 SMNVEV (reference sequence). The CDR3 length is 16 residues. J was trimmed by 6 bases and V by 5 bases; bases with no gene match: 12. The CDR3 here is CASSHPPGLAIDTQYF. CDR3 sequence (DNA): TGTGCCAGCAGTCACCCGCCTGGACTAGCGATCGATACGCAGTATTTT.

CDR3: CASSKLGLALYNEQFF. The CDR3 bases are TGTGCCAGCAGCAAACTAGGGCTAGCGCTTTACAATGAGCAGTTCTTC. The V and J genes are TRBV3-1 (or the pseudogene TRBV3-2) and TRBJ2-1, with a weak D call TRBD2 (6 bases). Between the trimmed V and J ends, which lost 5 bases and 4 bases, there was a span of 18 bases. Germline V gene lookup returns CDR1 LGHDT and CDR2 YNNKEL (reference sequence). The CDR3 is made up of 16 amino acids.

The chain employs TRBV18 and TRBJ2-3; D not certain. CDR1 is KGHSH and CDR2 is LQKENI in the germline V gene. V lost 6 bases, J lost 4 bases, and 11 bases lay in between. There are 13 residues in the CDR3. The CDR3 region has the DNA TGTGCCAGCTCTCCGGATGCGGCAGATACGCAGTATTTT. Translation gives CASSPDAADTQYF.

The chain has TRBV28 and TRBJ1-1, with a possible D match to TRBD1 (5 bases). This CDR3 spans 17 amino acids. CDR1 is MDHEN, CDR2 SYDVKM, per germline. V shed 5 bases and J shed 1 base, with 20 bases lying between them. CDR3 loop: CASSPGGFGAKNTEAFF. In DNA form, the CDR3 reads TGTGCCAGCAGTCCAGGCGGATTTGGGGCGAAGAACACTGAAGCTTTCTTT.

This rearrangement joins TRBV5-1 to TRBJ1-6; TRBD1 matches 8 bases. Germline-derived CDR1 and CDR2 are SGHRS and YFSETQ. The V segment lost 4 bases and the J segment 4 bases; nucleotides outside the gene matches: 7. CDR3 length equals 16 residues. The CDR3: CASSLTGVSYNSPLHF. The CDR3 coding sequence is TGCGCCAGCAGCCTGACAGGGGTCTCGTATAATTCACCCCTCCACTTT.

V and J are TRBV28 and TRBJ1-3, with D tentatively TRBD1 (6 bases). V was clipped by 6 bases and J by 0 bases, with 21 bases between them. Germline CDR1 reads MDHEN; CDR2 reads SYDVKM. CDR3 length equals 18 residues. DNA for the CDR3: TGTGCCAGCAGAACTGGTTCGGCAGGGGACAACTCTGGAAACACCATATATTTT. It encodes CASRTGSAGDNSGNTIYF.

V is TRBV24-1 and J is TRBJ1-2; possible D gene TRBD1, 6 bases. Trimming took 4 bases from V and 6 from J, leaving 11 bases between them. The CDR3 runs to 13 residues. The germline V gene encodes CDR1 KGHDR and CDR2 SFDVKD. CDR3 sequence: CATSEAGGDGYTF. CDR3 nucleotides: TGTGCCACCAGTGAGGCGGGGGGCGATGGCTACACCTTC.

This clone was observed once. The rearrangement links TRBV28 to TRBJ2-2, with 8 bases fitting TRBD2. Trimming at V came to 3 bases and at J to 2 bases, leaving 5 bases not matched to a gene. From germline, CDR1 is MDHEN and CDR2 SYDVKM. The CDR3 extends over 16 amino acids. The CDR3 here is CASSFGSGVNTGELFF. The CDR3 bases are TGTGCCAGCAGTTTTGGTAGCGGGGTAAACACCGGGGAGCTGTTTTTT. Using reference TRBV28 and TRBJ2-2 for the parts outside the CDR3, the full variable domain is DVKVTQSSRYLVKRTGEKVFLECVQDMDHENMFWYRQDPGLGLRLIYFSYDVKMKEKGDIPEGYSVSREKKERFSLILESASTNQTSMYLCASSFGSGVNTGELFFGEGSRLTVL.

The chain's CDR3 is CASSKGQGNYEQYF. CDR3 in DNA: TGTGCCAGCAGCAAAGGACAGGGAAACTACGAGCAGTACTTC. This chain connects TRBV5-5 to TRBJ2-7, with TRBD1 matching over 8 bases. The CDR3 length is 14 residues. The germline gives CDR1 SGHKS, CDR2 YYEKEE (reference sequence). The junction had 6 bases not matched to a gene; V was cut back by 4 bases and J by 3 bases.

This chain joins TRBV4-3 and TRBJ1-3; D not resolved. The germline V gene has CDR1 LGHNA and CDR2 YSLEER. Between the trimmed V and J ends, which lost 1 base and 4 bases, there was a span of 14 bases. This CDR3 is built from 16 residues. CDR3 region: CASSQGSERGGNTIYF. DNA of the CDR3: TGCGCCAGCAGCCAAGGTTCGGAACGGGGAGGAAACACCATATATTTT.

The CDR3 DNA reads as TGTGCCAGTAGTATAACAGAGAACACTGAAGCTTTCTTT. Protein: CASSITENTEAFF. This chain joins TRBV19 and TRBJ1-1; D is uncertain. The V gene lost 2 bases and the J gene lost 1 base, with 5 bases spanning the gap. The germline V gene has CDR1 LNHDA and CDR2 SQIVND (reference sequence). The CDR3 totals 13 residues.

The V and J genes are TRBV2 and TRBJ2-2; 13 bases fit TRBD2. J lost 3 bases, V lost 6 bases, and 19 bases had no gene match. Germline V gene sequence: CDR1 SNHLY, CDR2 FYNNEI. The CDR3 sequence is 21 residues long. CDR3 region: CASRDTPGLAGRVKDTGELFF. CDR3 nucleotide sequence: TGTGCCAGCAGGGATACCCCGGGACTAGCGGGACGGGTAAAGGACACCGGGGAGCTGTTTTTT.

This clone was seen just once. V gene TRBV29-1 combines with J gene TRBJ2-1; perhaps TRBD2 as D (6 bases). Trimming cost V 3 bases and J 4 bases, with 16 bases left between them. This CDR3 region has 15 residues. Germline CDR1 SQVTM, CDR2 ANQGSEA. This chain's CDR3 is CSVDTAGQGYNEQFF. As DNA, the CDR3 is TGCAGCGTTGACACCGCGGGGCAGGGTTACAATGAGCAGTTCTTC.

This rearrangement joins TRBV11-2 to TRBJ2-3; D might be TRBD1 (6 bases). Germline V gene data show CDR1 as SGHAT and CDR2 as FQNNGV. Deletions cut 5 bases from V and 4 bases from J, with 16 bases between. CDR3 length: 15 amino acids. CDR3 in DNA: TGTGCCAGCAGCCCGAGAACAGGGTTCGCAGATACGCAGTATTTT. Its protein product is CASSPRTGFADTQYF.

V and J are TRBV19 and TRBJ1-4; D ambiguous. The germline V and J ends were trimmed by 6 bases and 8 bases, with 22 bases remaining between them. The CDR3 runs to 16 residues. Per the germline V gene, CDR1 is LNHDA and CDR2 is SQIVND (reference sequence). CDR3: CASSPTAVGSREKLFF. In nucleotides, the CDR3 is TGTGCCAGTAGCCCCACCGCCGTGGGGAGTCGGGAAAAACTGTTTTTT.